The T cell receptor (beta chain) under discussion was sequenced for a study of T cell clones after liver transplantation. V was pared by 3 bases and J by 10 bases, with 19 bases between. The germline V gene encodes CDR1 SNHLY and CDR2 FYNNEI. The CDR3 runs to 14 residues. Assay used: immunoSEQ multiplex PCR; TCRdb lists only in-frame clones, some missing. The sample has around 77,000 clones, 80% seen once; the top ten hold 0.79%. The chain combines TRBV2 with TRBJ2-7, with a tentative D call TRBD2 (6 bases). The clonotype originates from a human patient who received a liver transplant. Some T cells may arise from the graft donor. The sample consisted of CD4+ T cells from blood, taken 12 months after liver transplant. The CDR3 nucleotides are TGTGCCAGCAGTGACTCGATGGGACTTCCACTCCAGTACTTC. It yields the protein CASSDSMGLPLQYF.